These 21 T cell receptor beta chains came from one sample sequenced in a study of CD8+ T cells in alopecia areata. In each case, RNA was isolated and then reverse transcribed into cDNA as the sequencing template. Profiling relied on immunoSEQ multiplex PCR, and the TCRdb table lists in-frame clones only, not all of them. The data hold around 130,000 clones, with roughly three fifths observed a single time. Sequences were derived from CD4+ T cells sorted from blood, sampled at week 0. The receptors originated from a human donor with alopecia areata.

The chain is built from TRBV5-1 and TRBJ2-3; perhaps TRBD1 as D (5 bases). Trimming took off 0 bases at V and 0 bases at J, with 8 bases between the two ends. Germline lookup yields CDR1 SGHRS and CDR2 YFSETQ. This CDR3 is 15 amino acids long. In DNA form, the CDR3 reads TGCGCCAGCAGCTTGGGACAGACTAGCACAGATACGCAGTATTTT. This codes for CASSLGQTSTDTQYF.

The genes are TRBV5-4 and TRBJ2-3, with 8 bases identical to TRBD2. The germline V gene has CDR1 SGHNT and CDR2 YYREEE (reference sequence). The CDR3 is 16 residues long. J gave up 2 bases and V 3 bases, and 8 bases lay outside the gene matches. CDR3 amino acids: CASSYGTSGNTDTQYF. The CDR3 coding sequence is TGTGCCAGCAGCTACGGAACTAGCGGAAACACAGATACGCAGTATTTT.

CDR3 sequence (DNA): TGTGCCAGCAGCCGGGGCGTCGGGGAGCTGTTTTTT. Its translation is CASSRGVGELFF. J is TRBJ2-2 and V is TRBV6-5; either TRBD1 or TRBD2 may supply D (5 bases each). With 6 bases removed from V and 7 bases from J, the gap between germline ends came to 9 bases. Germline CDR1 MNHEY, CDR2 SVGAGI. This CDR3 is 12 amino acids long.

This clone was counted only a few times. The J gene is TRBJ2-1, the V gene TRBV14; no definite D call. Germline V gene lookup returns CDR1 SGHDN and CDR2 FVKESK. Trimming pared 5 bases from V and 4 bases from J, leaving 3 bases between. This CDR3 has 11 amino acids. CDR3 DNA sequence: TGTGCCAGCAGCGTTTACAATGAGCAGTTCTTC. It translates to CASSVYNEQFF.

This clone was recorded a few times. The chain employs TRBV11-2 and TRBJ2-5; D is undetermined. V was trimmed by 5 bases and J by 5 bases, leaving 12 bases between them. The CDR3 is made up of 13 amino acids. The germline gives CDR1 SGHAT, CDR2 FQNNGV. Written as DNA, the CDR3 is TGTGCCAGCAGCCCCAGAGAAGAGGAGACCCAGTACTTC. Translated: CASSPREEETQYF.

The chain links TRBV7-2 to TRBJ2-5, with TRBD2 matching over 9 bases. The V and J ends lost 2 bases and 7 bases, in that order; junction bases with no gene match: 5. The CDR3 spans 14 residues. Germline CDR1 SGHTA, CDR2 FQGNSA. CDR3: CASSLSLAGSTQYF. The CDR3 nucleotides are TGTGCCAGCAGCTTATCCCTAGCGGGATCGACCCAGTACTTC.

The chain carries TRBV5-1 and TRBJ2-2; D is possibly TRBD1 or TRBD2 (5 bases each). The V and J ends lost 4 bases and 3 bases respectively, with 13 bases between them. Germline loops: CDR1 SGHRS, CDR2 YFSETQ. This CDR3 comprises 15 residues. CDR3 sequence (DNA): TGCGCCAGCAGCACGGACTGGGGCGACACCGGGGAGCTGTTTTTT. Translation: CASSTDWGDTGELFF.

This clone was seen only once. The chain joins TRBV28 to TRBJ2-5, with D possibly TRBD2 on 6 matching bases. CDR3 length: 16 amino acids. Trimming pared 2 bases from V and 5 bases from J, leaving 18 bases between. CDR1 and CDR2 (germline): MDHEN, SYDVKM. CDR3 DNA: TGTGCCAGCAGTTTAATTTCGTTTGGGAGGCAGGAGACCCAGTACTTC. Its protein is CASSLISFGRQETQYF.

About this clone: One junction end does not reproduce the germline sequence, and a read error may be involved. The J gene is TRBJ2-1, the V gene TRBV6-5; 11 nucleotides agree with TRBD1. This CDR3 has 14 residues. The germline gives CDR1 MNHEY, CDR2 SVGAGI. The DNA of the CDR3 is TGTGCCAGCAGGGACAGGGGGCGCCTCTCTCTTAGGGTCTTC. Amino acids: CASRDRGRLSLRVF.

This chain joins TRBV2 and TRBJ2-7; D is undetermined. Germline V CDR1 and CDR2: SNHLY, FYNNEI. The CDR3 covers 13 residues. Deletions cut 4 bases from V and 3 bases from J, with 10 bases between. The CDR3 DNA reads TGTGCCAGCAGTGCTCACGTTATCTACGAGCAGTACTTC. Residues: CASSAHVIYEQYF.

The V call is TRBV9, the J call TRBJ2-7, with D perhaps assigned TRBD1 or TRBD2 (5 bases each). The CDR3 has 14 residues. Trimming took off 0 bases at V and 5 bases at J, with 12 bases between the two ends. Germline CDR1 reads SGDLS; CDR2 reads YYNGEE. The CDR3: CASSVGGTSDEQYF. Here the CDR3 DNA reads TGTGCCAGCAGCGTAGGGGGGACCAGCGACGAGCAGTACTTC. Together with reference TRBV9 and TRBJ2-7, the CDR3 gives the full variable domain: DSGVTQTPKHLITATGQRVTLRCSPRSGDLSVYWYQQSLDQGLQFLIQYYNGEERAKGNILERFSAQQFPDLHSELNLSSLELGDSALYFCASSVGGTSDEQYFGPGTRLTVT.

The chain joins TRBV7-3 to TRBJ2-3, with D perhaps matching TRBD1 or TRBD2 (7 bases each). CDR3 length: 13 residues. From germline, CDR1 is SGHTA and CDR2 FQGTGA. V lost 5 bases, J lost 6 bases, and 12 bases lay in between. The CDR3, as DNA: TGTGCCAGCAGCAGGGAGGGGGCGGATACGCAGTATTTT. Translation gives CASSREGADTQYF.

This clone was observed a handful of times. The chain links TRBV29-1 to TRBJ2-7, with a weak D call TRBD2 (5 bases). Germline V gene lookup returns CDR1 SQVTM and CDR2 ANQGSEA. Trimming pared 6 bases from V and 2 bases from J, leaving 20 bases between. This CDR3 contains 15 residues. CDR3: CSVGESRTAAYEQYF. The CDR3, as DNA: TGCAGCGTCGGGGAGAGCAGAACGGCGGCCTACGAGCAGTACTTC.

The sample holds a few counts of this clone. In DNA, the CDR3 is TGTGCCAGCAGCTTAAACGCAGGGGGAAACACTGAAGCTTTCTTT. Amino acids: CASSLNAGGNTEAFF. The chain combines TRBV7-3 with TRBJ1-1; 7 bases match TRBD1. Germline CDR1 SGHTA, CDR2 FQGTGA. The CDR3 runs to 15 residues. V was pared by 1 base and J by 2 bases, with 4 bases of the junction left unmatched.

V is TRBV25-1 and J is TRBJ2-3, with D tentatively TRBD1 (6 bases). This CDR3 is built from 14 residues. V lost 3 bases, J lost 2 bases, and 9 bases lay in between. Germline V CDR1 and CDR2: MGHDK, SYGVNS. CDR3 sequence: CASSDRDNTDTQYF. In DNA, the CDR3 is TGTGCCAGCAGTGACCGGGACAACACAGATACGCAGTATTTT.

This chain connects TRBV5-6 to TRBJ2-5; D possibly corresponds to TRBD1 (5 bases). Trimming shortened V by 0 bases and J by 4 bases, and 10 bases separated the two germline ends. This CDR3 is 14 amino acids long. Germline loops: CDR1 SGHDT, CDR2 YYEEEE. As DNA, the CDR3 is TGTGCCAGCAGCTTGGGGGGCCAGGGAGAGACCCAGTACTTC. Translating it yields CASSLGGQGETQYF. Supplemented by reference TRBV5-6 and TRBJ2-5, the full variable domain reads DAGVTQSPTHLIKTRGQQVTLRCSPKSGHDTVSWYQQALGQGPQFIFQYYEEEERQRGNFPDRFSGHQFPNYSSELNVNALLLGDSALYLCASSLGGQGETQYFGPGTRLLVL.

V gene TRBV9 combines with J gene TRBJ2-2, with a possible D match to TRBD2 (5 bases). With 4 bases removed from V and 6 bases from J, the gap between germline ends came to 16 bases. Germline CDR1 SGDLS, CDR2 YYNGEE. This CDR3 is built from 15 residues. CDR3 coding DNA: TGTGCCAGCAGCAGGCCTGCGGCGGGCGCCGGGGAGCTGTTTTTT. Its translation: CASSRPAAGAGELFF.

The V call is TRBV30, the J call TRBJ1-2; 11 positions match TRBD1. Trimming removed 4 bases from V and 0 bases from J; junction bases left unmatched: 4. The germline gives CDR1 GTSNPN, CDR2 SVGIG (reference sequence). There are 15 residues in the CDR3. DNA for the CDR3: TGTGCCTGGACCGGACAGGGGGCATCTAACTATGGCTACACCTTC. This translates into CAWTGQGASNYGYTF.

The rearrangement links TRBV2 to TRBJ2-3; D is undetermined. This CDR3 is built from 12 residues. CDR1 SNHLY and CDR2 FYNNEI come from the germline V gene. Trimming took 1 base from V and 4 from J, leaving 3 bases between them. DNA for the CDR3: TGTGCCAGCAGTGAAGACCCAGATACGCAGTATTTT. Translation gives CASSEDPDTQYF.

This clone came up a few times. The V gene is TRBV18, the J gene TRBJ1-5, with TRBD1 as a possible D gene (5 bases). Germline CDR1 reads KGHSH; CDR2 reads LQKENI. The CDR3 is 13 residues long. Trimming shortened V by 3 bases and J by 4 bases, and 7 bases separated the two germline ends. The CDR3 here is CASSPDKNQPQHF. The CDR3, as DNA: TGTGCCAGCTCACCGGACAAGAATCAGCCCCAGCATTTT. Complete variable domain (other parts from reference TRBV18 and TRBJ1-5): NAGVMQNPRHLVRRRGQEARLRCSPMKGHSHVYWYRQLPEEGLKFMVYLQKENIIDESGMPKERFSAEFPKEGPSILRIQQVVRGDSAAYFCASSPDKNQPQHFGDGTRLSIL.

The chain joins TRBV5-1 to TRBJ2-2, with D possibly being TRBD1 (6 bases). V lost 4 bases, J lost 2 bases, and 18 bases lay in between. The CDR3 runs 17 residues. The germline V gene encodes CDR1 SGHRS and CDR2 YFSETQ. The CDR3 coding sequence is TGCGCCAGCAGCCCACCAACAGGGCGGGCTAACACCGGGGAGCTGTTTTTT. It codes for CASSPPTGRANTGELFF.